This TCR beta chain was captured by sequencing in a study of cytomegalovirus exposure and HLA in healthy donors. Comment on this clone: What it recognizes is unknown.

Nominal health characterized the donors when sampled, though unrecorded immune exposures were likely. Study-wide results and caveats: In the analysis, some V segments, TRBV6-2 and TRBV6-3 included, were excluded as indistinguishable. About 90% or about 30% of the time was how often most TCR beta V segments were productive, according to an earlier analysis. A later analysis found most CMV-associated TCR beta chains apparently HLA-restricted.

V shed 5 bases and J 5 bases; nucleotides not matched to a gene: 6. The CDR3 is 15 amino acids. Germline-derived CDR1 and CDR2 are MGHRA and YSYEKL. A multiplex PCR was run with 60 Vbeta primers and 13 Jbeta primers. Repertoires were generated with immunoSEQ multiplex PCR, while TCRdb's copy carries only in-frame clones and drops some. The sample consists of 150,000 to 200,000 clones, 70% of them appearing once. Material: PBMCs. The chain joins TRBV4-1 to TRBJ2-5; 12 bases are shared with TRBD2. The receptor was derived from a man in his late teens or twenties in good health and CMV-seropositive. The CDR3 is CASSDLAGGHETQYF. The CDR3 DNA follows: TGCGCCAGCAGCGATCTAGCGGGGGGGCACGAGACCCAGTACTTC.